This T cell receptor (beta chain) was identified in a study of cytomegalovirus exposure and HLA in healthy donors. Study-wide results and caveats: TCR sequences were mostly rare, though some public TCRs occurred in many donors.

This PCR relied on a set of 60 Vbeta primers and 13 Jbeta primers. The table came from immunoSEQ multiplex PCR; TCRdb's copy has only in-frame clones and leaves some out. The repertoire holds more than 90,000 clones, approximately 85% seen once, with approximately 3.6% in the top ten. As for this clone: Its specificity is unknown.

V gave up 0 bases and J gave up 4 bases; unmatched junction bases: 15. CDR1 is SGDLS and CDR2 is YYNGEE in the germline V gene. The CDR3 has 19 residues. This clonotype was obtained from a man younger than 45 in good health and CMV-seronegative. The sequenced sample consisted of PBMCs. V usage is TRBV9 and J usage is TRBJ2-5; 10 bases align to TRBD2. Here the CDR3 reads CASSVARDLAGVGGETQYF. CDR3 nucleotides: TGTGCCAGCAGCGTAGCTAGGGATCTAGCGGGAGTGGGGGGAGAGACCCAGTACTTC.